This entry features one TCR beta chain sequence. Its antigen is unknown. V gave up 7 bases and J gave up 0 bases, with 11 bases separating them. The CDR3 spans 14 residues. Germline-derived CDR1 and CDR2 are SNHLY and FYNNEI. In building TCR beta libraries, iRepertoire HTBI primers were used together with Arm-PCR of CDR3 regions. TCRdb called the multiplex PCR reads again in MiXCR, with one record for every CDR3 protein. The data hold almost 350,000 distinct CDR3 sequences, with less than 20% observed a single time. This entry comes from a study of regulatory T cells in long-lasting Graves disease. General study results and limits: Results may be inaccurate due to the small sample size. The study found lower TCR diversity in persistent Graves' patients than in newly diagnosed ones.

Time point indicated: persistent/refractory GD, antithyroid drugs over 5 years with positive TRAb. The TCR library was made from RNA extracted from PBMCs. The source is a female donor with Graves disease. The sequencing used peripheral blood mononuclear cells (PBMCs), collected when the disease was refractory, from a patient treated with antithyroid drugs. The chain employs TRBV2 and TRBJ2-3, with D hard to call. The CDR3 reads CASKVAASTDTQYF. Written as DNA, the CDR3 is TGTGCCAGCAAGGTGGCAGCTAGCACAGATACGCAGTATTTT.